Each of the 17 T cell receptor beta chains below was sequenced from the same sample in a study of identical twins. A single record per CDR3 protein comes from TCRdb applying MiXCR to the 5' RACE reads. The sample consists of 1.5 million to 2 million distinct CDR3 sequences, under 35% of them appearing once. Sequenced input: cord blood. These receptors were taken from a newborn girl in good health.

There are many counts of this clonotype. The CDR3 region is CATSDLGQNTEAFF. CDR3 DNA sequence: TGTGCCACCAGTGATTTGGGACAGAACACTGAAGCTTTCTTT. V gene TRBV24-1 combines with J gene TRBJ1-1, with D possibly matching TRBD1 (5 bases). The germline CDR1 and CDR2 sequences are KGHDR and SFDVKD. With 0 bases removed from V and 1 base from J, the gap between germline ends came to 5 bases. The CDR3 runs to 14 residues.

The genes are TRBV5-1 and TRBJ1-4, with 11 bases matching TRBD1. Per germline, CDR1 SGHRS and CDR2 YFSETQ. V lost 0 bases and J lost 2; bases outside the gene matches: 3. CDR3 length equals 17 residues. Written as DNA, the CDR3 is TGCGCCAGCAGCTTGGAAGGGACAGGGGGGACTAATGAAAAACTGTTTTTT. Amino acids: CASSLEGTGGTNEKLFF.

J is TRBJ2-1 and V is TRBV7-2, with 7 bases identical to TRBD2. There are 17 residues in the CDR3. The germline CDR1 and CDR2 sequences are SGHTA and FQGNSA. Trimming cost V 3 bases and J 4 bases; bases outside gene matches: 12. CDR3 sequence (DNA): TGTGCCAGCAGCTTCCCCCGTTTGCGGGAGAGTTACAATGAGCAGTTCTTC. Protein sequence: CASSFPRLRESYNEQFF.

This rearrangement joins TRBV19 to TRBJ2-7; D may be TRBD1 or TRBD2 (5 bases each). Per germline, CDR1 LNHDA and CDR2 SQIVND (reference sequence). The CDR3 is made up of 15 amino acids. Trimming stripped 0 bases from V and 0 bases from J, with 9 bases between. As DNA, the CDR3 is TGTGCCAGTAGTATAGATCCAGGGAGCTCCTACGAGCAGTACTTC. Translated, it gives CASSIDPGSSYEQYF.

This clonotype was observed a few times. The chain is built from TRBV12-3 or TRBV12-4 and TRBJ2-7, with 10 bases that match TRBD1. The trim removed 2 bases at V and 2 bases at J, leaving 3 bases unmatched. The CDR3 has 15 amino acids. CDR3 protein: CASSLNGQGAYEQYF. CDR3 nucleotide sequence: TGTGCCAGCAGTTTAAACGGACAGGGGGCCTACGAGCAGTACTTC.

V and J are TRBV7-2 and TRBJ2-1, with 9 positions matching TRBD1. The V gene end was trimmed by 7 bases and the J gene end by 2 bases; junction bases not matched to a gene: 3. In germline, CDR1 is SGHTA, CDR2 FQGNSA. The CDR3 loop spans 14 amino acids. CDR3 in amino acids: CASKGQGTYNEQFF. Written as DNA, the CDR3 is TGTGCCAGCAAAGGACAGGGGACCTACAATGAGCAGTTCTTC.

This sequence joins TRBV2 and TRBJ1-1, with a possible D match to TRBD1 (5 bases). The CDR3 runs to 15 residues. Germline assignment: CDR1 SNHLY and CDR2 FYNNEI. V shed 3 bases and J shed 4 bases, with 15 bases lying between them. The DNA of the CDR3 is TGTGCCAGCAGTGACGCGCTGGGGGTAAGCACTGAAGCTTTCTTT. It yields the protein CASSDALGVSTEAFF.

The rearrangement joins TRBV14 to TRBJ2-3; 10 bases match TRBD2. Trimming removed 4 bases from V and 6 bases from J; junction bases left unmatched: 10. The CDR3 spans 16 residues. Looked up from germline, CDR1 is SGHDN and CDR2 is FVKESK. In nucleotides, the CDR3 is TGTGCCAGCAGCCGACAGGGACTAGCGAACACGGATACGCAGTATTTT. Residues: CASSRQGLANTDTQYF.

The chain is built from TRBV11-2 and TRBJ1-4, with a tentative D call TRBD1 (5 bases). The V and J ends lost 4 bases and 10 bases respectively, with 10 bases between them. Germline lookup yields CDR1 SGHAT and CDR2 FQNNGV. This CDR3 comprises 12 residues. The CDR3 nucleotides read TGTGCCAGCAGCTCCCTTGACAGAAAACTGTTTTTT. Residues: CASSSLDRKLFF.

This clonotype was detected only a few times. V usage is TRBV6-2 or TRBV6-3 and J usage is TRBJ2-4; 7 positions match TRBD1. The CDR3 consists of 15 residues. With 4 bases clipped from V and 7 bases from J, the junction kept 10 bases outside the gene matches. Per the germline V gene, CDR1 is MNHEY and CDR2 is SVGEGT. The CDR3 sequence: CASSFPTGRNNIQYF. CDR3 sequence (DNA): TGTGCCAGCAGTTTCCCGACAGGGCGGAACAACATTCAGTACTTC.

The genes are TRBV12-3 or TRBV12-4 and TRBJ2-7, with unresolved D. Deletions cut 6 bases from V and 5 bases from J, with 17 bases between. The length of the CDR3 is 14 residues. The CDR3 sequence is CASRDRDGPDEQYF. In DNA form, the CDR3 reads TGTGCCAGCAGGGATCGTGATGGGCCCGACGAGCAGTACTTC.

This rearrangement joins TRBV10-3 to TRBJ1-5, with unresolved D. CDR3 length: 12 residues. Germline assignment: CDR1 ENHRY and CDR2 SYGVKD. Trimming took off 0 bases at V and 6 bases at J, with 3 bases between the two ends. CDR3 region: CAISESAQPQHF. CDR3 in DNA: TGTGCCATCAGTGAGTCGGCTCAGCCCCAGCATTTT.

This chain uses TRBV7-2 with TRBJ2-1; TRBD1 agrees at 9 bases. There are 16 residues in the CDR3. Germline assignment: CDR1 SGHTA and CDR2 FQGNSA. The V gene end was trimmed by 4 bases and the J gene end by 6 bases; junction bases not matched to a gene: 10. The CDR3 reads CASSCDRDREGNEQFF. Written as DNA, the CDR3 is TGTGCCAGCAGCTGCGACCGGGACAGGGAAGGCAATGAGCAGTTCTTC.

Comment on this clonotype: A read error may produce the germline difference seen at one junction end. J is TRBJ2-7 and V is TRBV4-2; no clear D. Germline-derived CDR1 and CDR2 are LGHNA and YNFKEQ. CDR3 size: 12 residues. As DNA, the CDR3 is TGTGCCAGCATCCAAGTATCCTACGAGCAGTACTTC. Its translation is CASIQVSYEQYF.

CDR3 bases: TGTGCCAGCAGCTTAGCTAGACAGGCATTATCCCATGAAAAACTGTTTTTT. This gives the protein CASSLARQALSHEKLFF. The gene calls are TRBV7-8 and TRBJ1-4; D may be TRBD1 (6 bases). V lost 0 bases and J 6 bases, leaving 17 bases between the germline ends. The CDR3 covers 17 residues. CDR1 and CDR2 from the germline V gene are SGHVS and FQNEAQ.

This rearrangement joins TRBV10-3 to TRBJ2-7, with TRBD1 matching over 8 bases. This CDR3 comprises 13 residues. Trimming removed 6 bases from V and 4 bases from J; junction bases left unmatched: 5. Germline V gene lookup returns CDR1 ENHRY and CDR2 SYGVKD. The CDR3 nucleotides are TGTGCCATCAGACCGGGACAGGCTTACGAGCAGTACTTC. Residues: CAIRPGQAYEQYF.

Details on this clonotype: The junction departs from the called germline gene at one end, perhaps through a read error. This chain links TRBV10-3 with TRBJ2-4, with 7 bases aligning to TRBD2. Germline V lookup: CDR1 ENHRY, CDR2 SYGVKD. The CDR3 length is 14 residues. The CDR3 spells CAISAGRDKNIQYF. DNA of the CDR3: TGTGCTATCAGTGCAGGGAGGGACAAAAACATTCAGTACTTC.